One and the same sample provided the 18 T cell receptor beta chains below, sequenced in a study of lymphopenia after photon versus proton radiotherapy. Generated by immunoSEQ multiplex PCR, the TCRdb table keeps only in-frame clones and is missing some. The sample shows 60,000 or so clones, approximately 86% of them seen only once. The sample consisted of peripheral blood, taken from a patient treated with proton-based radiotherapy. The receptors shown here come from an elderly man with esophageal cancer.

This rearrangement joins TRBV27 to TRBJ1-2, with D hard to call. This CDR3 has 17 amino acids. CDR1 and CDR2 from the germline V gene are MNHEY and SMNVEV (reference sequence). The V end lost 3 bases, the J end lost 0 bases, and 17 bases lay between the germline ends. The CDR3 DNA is TGTGCCAGCAGTTTCCCGACCAATCTCCGGGCTAACTATGGCTACACCTTC. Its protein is CASSFPTNLRANYGYTF.

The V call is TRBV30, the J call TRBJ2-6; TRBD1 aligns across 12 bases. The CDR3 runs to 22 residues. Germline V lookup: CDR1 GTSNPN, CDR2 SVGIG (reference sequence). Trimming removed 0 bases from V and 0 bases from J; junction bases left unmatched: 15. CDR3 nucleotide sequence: TGTGCCTGGAGTGTATGGGACAGGGGGCGCTTAGAGGAGAGCTCTGGGGCCAACGTCCTGACTTTC. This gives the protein CAWSVWDRGRLEESSGANVLTF.

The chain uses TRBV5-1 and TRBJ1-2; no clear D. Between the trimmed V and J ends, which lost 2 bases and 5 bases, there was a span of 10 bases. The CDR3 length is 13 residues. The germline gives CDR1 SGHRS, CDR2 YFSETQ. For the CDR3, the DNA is TGCGCCAGCAGCTTTGATCAGACTTATGGCTACACCTTC. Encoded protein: CASSFDQTYGYTF.

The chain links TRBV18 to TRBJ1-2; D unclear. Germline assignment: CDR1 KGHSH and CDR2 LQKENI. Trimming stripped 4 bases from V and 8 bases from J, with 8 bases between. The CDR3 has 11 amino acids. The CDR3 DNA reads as TGTGCCAGCTCACTTTACGGGGGCTACACCTTC. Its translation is CASSLYGGYTF.

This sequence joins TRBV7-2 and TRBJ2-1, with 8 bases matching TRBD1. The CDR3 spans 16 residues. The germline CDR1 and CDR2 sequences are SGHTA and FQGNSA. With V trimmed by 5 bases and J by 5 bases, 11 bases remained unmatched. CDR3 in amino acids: CASSMAQGAVNNEQFF. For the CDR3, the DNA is TGTGCCAGCAGCATGGCGCAGGGGGCGGTTAACAATGAGCAGTTCTTC.

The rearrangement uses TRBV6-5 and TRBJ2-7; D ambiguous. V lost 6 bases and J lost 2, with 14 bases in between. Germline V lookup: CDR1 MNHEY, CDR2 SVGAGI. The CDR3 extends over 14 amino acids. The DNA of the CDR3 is TGTGCCAGCAGGAAGATGGGCTCTCCCTACGAGCAGTACTTC. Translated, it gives CASRKMGSPYEQYF.

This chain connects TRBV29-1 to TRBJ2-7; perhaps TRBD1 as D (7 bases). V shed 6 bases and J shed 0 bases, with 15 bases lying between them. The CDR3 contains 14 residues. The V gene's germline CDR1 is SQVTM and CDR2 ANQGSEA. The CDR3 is CSVGGGDSSYEQYF. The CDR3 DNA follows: TGCAGCGTCGGGGGTGGGGACAGCTCCTACGAGCAGTACTTC.

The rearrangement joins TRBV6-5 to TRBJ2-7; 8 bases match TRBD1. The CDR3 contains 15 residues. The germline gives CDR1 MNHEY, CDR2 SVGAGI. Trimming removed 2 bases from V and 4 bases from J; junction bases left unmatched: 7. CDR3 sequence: CASSYGQGRGYEQYF. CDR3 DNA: TGTGCCAGCAGTTACGGACAGGGTAGGGGTTACGAGCAGTACTTC.

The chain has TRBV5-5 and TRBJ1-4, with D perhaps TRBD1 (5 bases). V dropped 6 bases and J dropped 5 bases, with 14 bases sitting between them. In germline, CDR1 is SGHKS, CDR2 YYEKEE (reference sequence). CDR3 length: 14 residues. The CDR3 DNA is TGTGCCAGCACCCGGGCGGGGGAGAATGAAAAACTGTTTTTT. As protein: CASTRAGENEKLFF.

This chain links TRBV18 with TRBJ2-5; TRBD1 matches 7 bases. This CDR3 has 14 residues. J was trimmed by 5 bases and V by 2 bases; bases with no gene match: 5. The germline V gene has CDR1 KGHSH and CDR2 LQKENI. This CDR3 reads CASSPGQEWETQYF. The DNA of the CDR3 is TGTGCCAGCTCACCAGGACAGGAATGGGAGACCCAGTACTTC. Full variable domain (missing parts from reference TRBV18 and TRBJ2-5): NAGVMQNPRHLVRRRGQEARLRCSPMKGHSHVYWYRQLPEEGLKFMVYLQKENIIDESGMPKERFSAEFPKEGPSILRIQQVVRGDSAAYFCASSPGQEWETQYFGPGTRLLVL.

The CDR3 DNA reads as TGTGCCAGCTCCTTTGGGTCCGGGGGAGATCAGCCCCAGCATTTT. As protein: CASSFGSGGDQPQHF. The chain couples TRBV5-6 to TRBJ1-5, with a possible D match to TRBD1 (5 bases). This CDR3 is built from 15 residues. V was pared by 7 bases and J by 5 bases, with 19 bases between. Germline loops: CDR1 SGHDT, CDR2 YYEEEE.

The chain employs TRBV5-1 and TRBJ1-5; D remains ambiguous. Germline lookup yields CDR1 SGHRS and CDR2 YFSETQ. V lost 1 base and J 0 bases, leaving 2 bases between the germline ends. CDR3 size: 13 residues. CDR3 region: CASSLSSNQPQHF. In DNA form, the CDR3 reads TGCGCCAGCAGCTTGTCTAGCAATCAGCCCCAGCATTTT.

CDR3 loop: CASSPLALATYEQYF. CDR3 sequence (DNA): TGTGCCAGTAGTCCGCTAGCGCTAGCCACCTACGAGCAGTACTTC. The chain combines TRBV19 with TRBJ2-7, with D possibly matching TRBD2 (6 bases). The CDR3 is made up of 15 amino acids. The germline V gene encodes CDR1 LNHDA and CDR2 SQIVND (reference sequence). With 5 bases removed from V and 2 bases from J, the gap between germline ends came to 16 bases. Full variable domain (missing parts from reference TRBV19 and TRBJ2-7): DGGITQSPKYLFRKEGQNVTLSCEQNLNHDAMYWYRQDPGQGLRLIYYSQIVNDFQKGDIAEGYSVSREKKESFPLTVTSAQKNPTAFYLCASSPLALATYEQYFGPGTRLTVT.

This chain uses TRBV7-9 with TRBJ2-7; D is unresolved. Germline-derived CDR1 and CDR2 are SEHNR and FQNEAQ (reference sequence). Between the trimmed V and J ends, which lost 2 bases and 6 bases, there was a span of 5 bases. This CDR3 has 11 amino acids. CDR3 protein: CASSLSREQYF. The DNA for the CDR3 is TGTGCCAGCAGCTTATCTCGCGAGCAGTACTTC.

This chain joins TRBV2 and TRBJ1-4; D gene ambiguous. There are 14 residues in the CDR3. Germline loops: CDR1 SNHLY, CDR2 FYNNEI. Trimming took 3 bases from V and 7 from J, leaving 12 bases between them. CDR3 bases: TGTGCCAGCAGTGACGAGGGCTGGAGTGAAAAACTGTTTTTT. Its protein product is CASSDEGWSEKLFF. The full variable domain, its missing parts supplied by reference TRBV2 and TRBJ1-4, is EPEVTQTPSHQVTQMGQEVILRCVPISNHLYFYWYRQILGQKVEFLVSFYNNEISEKSEIFDDQFSVERPDGSNFTLKIRSTKLEDSAMYFCASSDEGWSEKLFFGSGTQLSVL.

CDR3 DNA sequence: TGTGCCACCAGAGACGAGCGGGGGGCCGATACGCAGTATTTT. Protein: CATRDERGADTQYF. This chain links TRBV11-2 with TRBJ2-3; 9 nucleotides match TRBD2. The germline V gene has CDR1 SGHAT and CDR2 FQNNGV. V gave up 10 bases and J gave up 6 bases; unmatched junction bases: 11. This CDR3 has 14 amino acids.

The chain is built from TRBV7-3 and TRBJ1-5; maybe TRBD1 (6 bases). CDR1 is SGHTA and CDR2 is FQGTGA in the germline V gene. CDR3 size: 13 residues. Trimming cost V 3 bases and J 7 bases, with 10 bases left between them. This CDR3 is CASSLFRGQPQHF. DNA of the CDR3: TGTGCCAGCAGCTTGTTCAGGGGACAGCCCCAGCATTTT. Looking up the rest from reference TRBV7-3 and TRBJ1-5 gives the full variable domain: GAGVSQTPSNKVTEKGKYVELRCDPISGHTALYWYRQSLGQGPEFLIYFQGTGAADDSGLPNDRFFAVRPEGSVSTLKIQRTERGDSAVYLCASSLFRGQPQHFGDGTRLSIL.

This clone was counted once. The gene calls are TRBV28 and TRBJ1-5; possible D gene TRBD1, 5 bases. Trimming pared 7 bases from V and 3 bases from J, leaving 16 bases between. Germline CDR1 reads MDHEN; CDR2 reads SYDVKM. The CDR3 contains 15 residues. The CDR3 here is CASKPRAGDNQPQHF. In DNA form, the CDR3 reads TGTGCCAGCAAGCCCAGGGCAGGAGACAATCAGCCCCAGCATTTT. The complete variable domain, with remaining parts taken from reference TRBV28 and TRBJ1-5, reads DVKVTQSSRYLVKRTGEKVFLECVQDMDHENMFWYRQDPGLGLRLIYFSYDVKMKEKGDIPEGYSVSREKKERFSLILESASTNQTSMYLCASKPRAGDNQPQHFGDGTRLSIL.